This T cell receptor (beta chain) appears in the sequencing data of a study of T cell changes during pregnancy in multiple sclerosis. Germline CDR1 and CDR2: MNHEY and SMNVEV (reference sequence). V was shortened by 2 bases and J by 4 bases, with 12 bases between the two germline ends. The CDR3 loop spans 14 amino acids. The data were produced by immunoSEQ multiplex PCR, yet TCRdb's version contains in-frame clones alone and is incomplete. The table records tens of thousands of clones, about 90% of them present only once. The TCR originated in a female donor with multiple sclerosis, enrolled in a pregnancy study. Sequenced here: CD8+ T cells from peripheral blood mononuclear cells, sampled after pregnancy. The chain couples TRBV27 to TRBJ2-7; D may be TRBD1 (5 bases). As DNA, the CDR3 is TGTGCCAGCAGTTTAAATGGGGCGCCTTACGAGCAGTACTTC. This translates into CASSLNGAPYEQYF.